This T cell receptor beta chain emerged from a study of OX40 agonist ivuxolimab in advanced cancers. Broader study findings: Some nonresponders additionally presented with little normalized T-cell clonal expansion. Among the lowest peripheral clonal expansion occurred in 0.1-3.0 mg/kg partial responders.

Some clones are missing from TCRdb's copy, which holds only in-frame ones; the method was immunoSEQ multiplex PCR. The sample shows about 53,000 clones, over 75% of them seen only once. Concerning this clone itself: Its antigen remains unknown.

CDR1 is SGDLS and CDR2 is YYNGEE in the germline V gene. With 2 bases removed from V and 2 bases from J, the gap between germline ends came to 26 bases. This CDR3 is built from 20 residues. Blood specimens came from baseline, cycle 4 day 1, and cycle 7 day 1. This TCR was recovered from an adult with an advanced solid tumor such as melanoma, head and neck, liver or kidney cancer. This rearrangement joins TRBV9 to TRBJ1-5, with a possible D match to TRBD1 (5 bases). Sequenced material: CD4+ or CD8+ T cells sorted from blood, taken in a trial of the OX40 agonist ivuxolimab. The CDR3 is CASSVPQQAGSDCRNQPQHF. CDR3 in DNA: TGTGCCAGCAGCGTCCCCCAACAGGCGGGCTCGGACTGTCGCAATCAGCCCCAGCATTTT.